The TCR beta chain under discussion was sequenced for a study of blood T cell repertoires in COVID-19. Study-level background: There were acute and convalescent COVID-19 samples, and they came from the United States, Italy and Spain.

In the original analysis: Amplification from reference gene primers served as the basis for estimated nucleated cell counts. Assay used: immunoSEQ multiplex PCR; TCRdb lists only in-frame clones, some missing. Clonal size and the V and J genes are those of that table, whereas D and trimming came from the DNA. The data show 290,000 or so clones, approximately 86% seen once. The CDR3 consists of 16 residues. CDR1 and CDR2 (germline): GTSNPN, SVGIG (reference sequence). V was clipped by 3 bases and J by 6 bases; unmatched bases: 8. This clone was observed a single time. This chain links TRBV30 with TRBJ1-6; 10 bases align to TRBD1. The TCR comes from a man between 70 and 80 years old with acute or convalescent COVID-19. Sample: peripheral blood. The CDR3 here is CAWSPRGDRGNSPLHF. CDR3 nucleotides: TGTGCCTGGAGCCCGAGGGGGGACAGGGGTAATTCACCCCTCCACTTT.